This is a list of T cell receptor beta chains from one sample in a study of T-cell reconstitution after alpha-beta-depleted transplantation in children. TCRdb reanalysed the PCR reads using MiXCR and keeps one entry per CDR3 protein. Of fewer than 550,000 distinct CDR3 sequences in the sample, about an eighth were seen once. The sample in question was PBMCs, mostly from graft donor cells, obtained 180 days after TCRalphabeta/CD19-depleted stem cell transplant. The receptors come from a female patient aged 2-9 years who had a stem cell transplant for aplastic anemia, so the T cells may come from the graft donor. CDR3s include the opening cysteine and the closing phenylalanine or tryptophan. A D gene is named only where the DNA matches it firmly. Rows may omit the clone size; those that give it use once, few, many or a size class.

len: 14
d_gene: NA
abundance: few
v_gene: TRBV7-2
j_gene: TRBJ1-5
CDR3aa: CASSVRSGHQPQHF
CDR3nt: TGTGCCAGCAGCGTACGTTCTGGGCATCAGCCCCAGCATTTT

len: 14
d_gene: NA
abundance: NA
v_gene: TRBV12-3/TRBV12-4
j_gene: TRBJ2-5
CDR3aa: CASSNGDHQETQYF
CDR3nt: TGTGCCAGCAGTAATGGAGACCACCAAGAGACCCAGTACTTC

len: 12
d_gene: NA
abundance: few
v_gene: TRBV11-2
j_gene: TRBJ2-7
CDR3aa: CASSPDTHEQYF
CDR3nt: TGTGCCAGCAGCCCTGACACACACGAGCAGTACTTC

len: 15
d_gene: NA
abundance: few
v_gene: TRBV27
j_gene: TRBJ2-1
CDR3aa: CASRIRDLGDNEQFF
CDR3nt: TGTGCCAGCAGAATCCGGGACTTAGGAGACAATGAGCAGTTCTTC

len: 20
d_gene: TRBD2
abundance: NA
v_gene: TRBV3-1
j_gene: TRBJ2-1
CDR3aa: CASSQDLESGRAHLGDEQFF
CDR3nt: TGTGCCAGCAGCCAAGACCTGGAGAGCGGGAGGGCCCATTTGGGGGATGAGCAGTTCTTC

len: 13
d_gene: TRBD1
abundance: few
v_gene: TRBV20-1
j_gene: TRBJ1-2
CDR3aa: CSAPTGTNYGYTF
CDR3nt: TGCAGTGCCCCGACAGGGACTAACTATGGCTACACCTTC

len: 14
d_gene: TRBD1
abundance: NA
v_gene: TRBV6-5
j_gene: TRBJ2-3
CDR3aa: CASSSPTGGDTQYF
CDR3nt: TGTGCCAGCAGTTCCCCGACAGGGGGGGATACGCAGTATTTT

len: 10
d_gene: NA
abundance: many
v_gene: TRBV6-2/TRBV6-3
j_gene: TRBJ1-2
CDR3aa: CARPDDGYTF
CDR3nt: TGTGCCAGACCCGATGATGGCTACACCTTC

len: 17
d_gene: NA
abundance: NA
v_gene: TRBV19
j_gene: TRBJ2-1
CDR3aa: CASRRPGHPSSYNEQFF
CDR3nt: TGTGCCAGTAGACGACCGGGACACCCGAGCTCCTACAATGAGCAGTTCTTC

len: 13
d_gene: NA
abundance: NA
v_gene: TRBV6-1
j_gene: TRBJ1-1
CDR3aa: CASSKQANTEAFF
CDR3nt: TGTGCCAGCAGCAAGCAGGCGAACACTGAAGCTTTCTTT

len: 12
d_gene: NA
abundance: few
v_gene: TRBV5-1
j_gene: TRBJ2-1
CDR3aa: CASGDYYNEQFF
CDR3nt: TGCGCCAGCGGAGACTACTACAATGAGCAGTTCTTC

len: 15
d_gene: NA
abundance: few
v_gene: TRBV27
j_gene: TRBJ2-6
CDR3aa: CASSQGFSGANVLTF
CDR3nt: TGTGCCAGCAGTCAGGGTTTCTCTGGGGCCAACGTCCTGACTTTC

len: 14
d_gene: NA
abundance: many
v_gene: TRBV12-3/TRBV12-4
j_gene: TRBJ1-5
CDR3aa: CASSEQESNQPQHF
CDR3nt: TGTGCCAGCAGCGAACAGGAAAGCAATCAGCCCCAGCATTTT

len: 13
d_gene: NA
abundance: NA
v_gene: TRBV7-9
j_gene: TRBJ2-1
CDR3aa: CASSPRGVNEQFF
CDR3nt: TGTGCCAGCAGCCCGCGAGGGGTCAATGAGCAGTTCTTC

len: 18
d_gene: NA
abundance: few
v_gene: TRBV7-3
j_gene: TRBJ2-3
CDR3aa: CASSPRKRVGSSTDTQYF
CDR3nt: TGTGCCAGCAGCCCCCGAAAGAGGGTGGGGAGTAGCACAGATACGCAGTATTTT

len: 17
d_gene: TRBD2
abundance: many
v_gene: TRBV5-1
j_gene: TRBJ2-1
CDR3aa: CASSLGPGLAVYNEQFF
CDR3nt: TGCGCCAGCAGCTTGGGGCCGGGACTAGCGGTTTACAATGAGCAGTTCTTC

len: 16
d_gene: NA
abundance: many
v_gene: TRBV21-1
j_gene: TRBJ2-7
CDR3aa: CASSKVAAGLPYEQYF
CDR3nt: TGTGCCAGCAGCAAAGTGGCAGCGGGACTTCCCTACGAGCAGTACTTC

len: 13
d_gene: TRBD2
abundance: few
v_gene: TRBV7-2
j_gene: TRBJ2-1
CDR3aa: CASRYPGLAEEFF
CDR3nt: TGTGCCAGCAGATACCCGGGACTAGCGGAGGAGTTCTTC

len: 14
d_gene: NA
abundance: few
v_gene: TRBV29-1
j_gene: TRBJ1-5
CDR3aa: CSASDTGSNQPQHF
CDR3nt: TGCAGCGCCTCGGACACGGGTAGCAATCAGCCCCAGCATTTT

len: 12
d_gene: NA
abundance: NA
v_gene: TRBV10-2
j_gene: TRBJ1-5
CDR3aa: CASGGGLQPQHF
CDR3nt: TGCGCCAGCGGGGGCGGATTACAGCCCCAGCATTTT

len: 13
d_gene: NA
abundance: many
v_gene: TRBV29-1
j_gene: TRBJ2-1
CDR3aa: CSVTRVDYNEQFF
CDR3nt: TGCAGCGTTACCAGGGTAGACTACAATGAGCAGTTCTTC

len: 16
d_gene: NA
abundance: NA
v_gene: TRBV6-5
j_gene: TRBJ1-5
CDR3aa: CASSYSGIHSNQPQHF
CDR3nt: TGTGCCAGCAGTTACTCCGGGATTCATAGCAATCAGCCCCAGCATTTT

len: 14
d_gene: TRBD2
abundance: NA
v_gene: TRBV19
j_gene: TRBJ2-3
CDR3aa: CANLTSGRADTQYF
CDR3nt: TGTGCCAACCTGACTAGCGGGAGGGCAGATACGCAGTATTTT

len: 13
d_gene: NA
abundance: NA
v_gene: TRBV5-1
j_gene: TRBJ2-3
CDR3aa: CASSGSGTDTQYF
CDR3nt: TGCGCCAGCAGCGGGAGCGGCACAGATACGCAGTATTTT

len: 12
d_gene: TRBD2
abundance: NA
v_gene: TRBV29-1
j_gene: TRBJ2-5
CDR3aa: CGGRGYQETQYF
CDR3nt: TGCGGCGGGAGGGGGTACCAAGAGACCCAGTACTTC

len: 10
d_gene: NA
abundance: few
v_gene: TRBV7-2
j_gene: TRBJ1-1
CDR3aa: CASSLGKAFF
CDR3nt: TGTGCCAGCAGCTTAGGCAAAGCTTTCTTT

len: 11
d_gene: NA
abundance: NA
v_gene: TRBV20-1
j_gene: TRBJ2-1
CDR3aa: CSGGQLGKQFF
CDR3nt: TGCAGTGGGGGTCAGTTAGGGAAGCAGTTCTTC

len: 15
d_gene: TRBD2
abundance: many
v_gene: TRBV29-1
j_gene: TRBJ2-5
CDR3aa: CSVNGLAGAQETQYF
CDR3nt: TGCAGCGTTAACGGACTAGCGGGAGCACAAGAGACCCAGTACTTC

len: 15
d_gene: NA
abundance: few
v_gene: TRBV25-1
j_gene: TRBJ2-6
CDR3aa: CASSEPGPGANVLTF
CDR3nt: TGTGCCAGCAGTGAGCCCGGGCCCGGGGCCAACGTCCTGACTTTC

len: 14
d_gene: NA
abundance: few
v_gene: TRBV28
j_gene: TRBJ2-3
CDR3aa: CASTSDRLTDTQYF
CDR3nt: TGTGCCAGCACCTCCGACCGCCTCACAGATACGCAGTATTTT

len: 13
d_gene: NA
abundance: many
v_gene: TRBV7-2
j_gene: TRBJ2-5
CDR3aa: CASRETPGETQYF
CDR3nt: TGTGCCAGCAGAGAAACCCCGGGGGAGACCCAGTACTTC

len: 14
d_gene: TRBD1
abundance: NA
v_gene: TRBV7-2
j_gene: TRBJ2-7
CDR3aa: CASSNRGRFYEQYF
CDR3nt: TGTGCCAGCAGCAACAGGGGGCGATTCTACGAGCAGTACTTC

len: 18
d_gene: NA
abundance: NA
v_gene: TRBV7-3
j_gene: TRBJ2-2
CDR3aa: CASSLSWGGGGHTGELFF
CDR3nt: TGTGCCAGCAGCTTATCATGGGGTGGAGGGGGCCACACCGGGGAGCTGTTTTTT

len: 15
d_gene: TRBD1
abundance: NA
v_gene: TRBV5-1
j_gene: TRBJ2-2
CDR3aa: CASSLAQGYTGELFF
CDR3nt: TGCGCCAGCAGCTTGGCACAGGGGTACACCGGGGAGCTGTTTTTT

len: 13
d_gene: NA
abundance: NA
v_gene: TRBV19
j_gene: TRBJ2-5
CDR3aa: CASSETTPETQYF
CDR3nt: TGTGCCAGTAGTGAGACTACGCCCGAGACCCAGTACTTC

len: 15
d_gene: NA
abundance: few
v_gene: TRBV28
j_gene: TRBJ1-2
CDR3aa: CASSLSRRLNYGYTF
CDR3nt: TGTGCCAGCAGTTTATCGCGCAGGCTAAACTATGGCTACACCTTC

len: 17
d_gene: NA
abundance: few
v_gene: TRBV14
j_gene: TRBJ1-3
CDR3aa: CASSQDRGRFSGNTIYF
CDR3nt: TGTGCCAGCAGCCAAGATCGGGGACGCTTCTCTGGAAACACCATATATTTT

len: 13
d_gene: NA
abundance: few
v_gene: TRBV18
j_gene: TRBJ1-1
CDR3aa: CASSNRVNTEAFF
CDR3nt: TGTGCCAGCTCAAACAGGGTAAACACTGAAGCTTTCTTT

len: 14
d_gene: NA
abundance: NA
v_gene: TRBV11-1
j_gene: TRBJ2-5
CDR3aa: CASSRGAHGETQYF
CDR3nt: TGTGCCAGCAGCCGGGGGGCGCACGGAGAGACCCAGTACTTC

len: 16
d_gene: TRBD1
abundance: NA
v_gene: TRBV5-7
j_gene: TRBJ1-5
CDR3aa: CASSLGGQGRDQPQHF
CDR3nt: TGTGCCAGCAGCTTGGGGGGACAGGGCAGGGATCAGCCCCAGCATTTT